Detailed here is one T cell receptor beta chain. CDR3 length: 13 residues. V was cut by 5 bases and J by 4 bases, with 9 bases left in between. The data belong to a study of low-dose radiotherapy and immunotherapy resistance in tumors. Study summary: Treatment of Cohort 1 consisted of 0.5 Gy per fraction every 2 weeks, adding up to 6.5 Gy. Oral administration of aspirin 300 mg daily occurred for four cycles, commencing at cycle 1 day 1. Cohort 2 received 1 Gy per fraction every two weeks, totaling 13 Gy over 26 weeks.

Both TCRalpha and TCRbeta chains were reverse transcribed with V-gene-specific primers. It was with a constant-region primer and a V-primer adapter that TCRs were amplified over roughly 18 PCR cycles. In vitro transcription amplified the mRNA that had been isolated. MiXCR was run by TCRdb on the reads, yielding one entry per CDR3 protein. This sample has 7,500 to 9,500 distinct CDR3 sequences, with roughly three quarters found just once. This TCR derives from a human donor with advanced metastatic prostate, ovarian, gallbladder or colorectal cancer (not recorded which). This table probably holds off-target reads from a library built for another chain. The chain employs TRBV12-3 or TRBV12-4 and TRBJ1-5; D may be TRBD1 (5 bases). The CDR3 DNA follows: TGTGCCAGCAGTCTGACAGTTAATCAGCCCCAGCATTTT. Residues: CASSLTVNQPQHF.